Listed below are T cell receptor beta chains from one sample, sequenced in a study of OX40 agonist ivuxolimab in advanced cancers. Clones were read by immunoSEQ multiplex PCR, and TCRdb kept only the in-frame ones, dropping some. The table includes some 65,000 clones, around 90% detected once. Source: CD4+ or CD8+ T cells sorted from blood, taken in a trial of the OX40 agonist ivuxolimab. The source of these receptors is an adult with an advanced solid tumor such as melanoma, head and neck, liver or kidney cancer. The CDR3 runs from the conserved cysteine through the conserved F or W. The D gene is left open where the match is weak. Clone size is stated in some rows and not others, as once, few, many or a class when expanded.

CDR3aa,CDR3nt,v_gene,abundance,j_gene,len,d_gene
CASWAAQGGYGYTF,TGTGCCAGTTGGGCAGCACAGGGGGGTTATGGCTACACCTTC,TRBV19,NA,TRBJ1-2,14,TRBD1
CASRSGITYNEQFF,TGTGCCAGTAGGTCCGGAATTACCTACAATGAGCAGTTCTTC,TRBV19,NA,TRBJ2-1,14,NA
CASSVLVEQSRANVLTF,TGTGCCAGCAGTGTACTGGTGGAACAAAGTCGGGCCAACGTCCTGACTTTC,TRBV6-1,NA,TRBJ2-6,17,NA
CAWSVATAGYTF,TGTGCCTGGAGTGTTGCCACAGCGGGCTACACCTTC,TRBV30,NA,TRBJ1-2,12,NA
CAISESANRDLEQFF,TGTGCCATCAGTGAGTCGGCAAACAGGGACTTGGAGCAGTTCTTC,TRBV10-3,few,TRBJ2-1,15,NA
CASSKGELKRGTEAFF,TGTGCCAGCAGCAAAGGGGAGTTAAAACGGGGCACTGAAGCTTTCTTT,TRBV21-1,NA,TRBJ1-1,16,NA
CASSPLILRDSGNTIYF,TGTGCCAGCAGCCCTTTAATCCTGAGGGACTCTGGAAACACCATATATTTT,TRBV2,NA,TRBJ1-3,17,NA
CASSVRKGQLQGRSNQPQHF,TGTGCCAGCTCGGTGAGAAAGGGACAGCTACAGGGACGTAGCAATCAGCCCCAGCATTTT,TRBV2,NA,TRBJ1-5,20,TRBD1
CAWNGGTLEAFF,TGTGCCTGGAACGGTGGGACCTTAGAAGCTTTCTTT,TRBV30,NA,TRBJ1-1,12,NA
CASSQGGPAYNEQFF,TGCGCCAGCAGCCAGGGGGGCCCGGCTTACAATGAGCAGTTCTTC,TRBV4-3,few,TRBJ2-1,15,NA
CASSRGTHTNTGELFF,TGTGCCAGCAGCCGTGGGACTCATACCAACACCGGGGAGCTGTTTTTT,TRBV11-3,NA,TRBJ2-2,16,NA
CAWSYSRTGMGGYTF,TGTGCCTGGAGTTATTCCAGGACAGGGATGGGTGGCTACACCTTC,TRBV30,NA,TRBJ1-2,15,TRBD1
CATRGTGGPQPQHF,TGTGCCACCAGAGGGACAGGGGGCCCTCAGCCCCAGCATTTT,TRBV6-1,NA,TRBJ1-5,14,TRBD1
CASRRDREKNTGELFF,TGTGCCAGCCGCCGCGACCGCGAGAAGAACACCGGGGAGCTGTTTTTT,TRBV7-8,NA,TRBJ2-2,16,NA
CASSHPSQGAPNTEAFF,TGTGCCAGCAGCCATCCTTCACAGGGGGCGCCGAACACTGAAGCTTTCTTT,TRBV5-4,NA,TRBJ1-1,17,TRBD1
CASSDGGRIAKNIQYF,TGTGCCAGTAGTGACGGGGGAAGGATAGCCAAAAACATTCAGTACTTC,TRBV19,NA,TRBJ2-4,16,NA
CASLRDRGEETQYF,TGTGCATCGCTACGGGACAGGGGAGAGGAGACCCAGTACTTC,TRBV7-2,NA,TRBJ2-5,14,TRBD1
CASSFGLVETQYF,TGTGCCAGCAGTTTTGGACTAGTCGAGACCCAGTACTTC,TRBV6-1,NA,TRBJ2-5,13,TRBD2
CASGSSGRETQYF,TGTGCCAGCGGTTCGTCAGGGCGAGAGACCCAGTACTTC,TRBV21-1,NA,TRBJ2-5,13,NA
CASSLEAGEQFF,TGCGCCAGCAGCTTGGAGGCCGGTGAGCAGTTCTTC,TRBV5-1,NA,TRBJ2-1,12,NA
CASSLGTSGTNEQFF,TGTGCTAGCAGCTTAGGGACTAGCGGGACCAATGAGCAGTTCTTC,TRBV7-7,NA,TRBJ2-1,15,TRBD2
CASSPDGGATNTGELFF,TGTGCCAGCTCGCCGGACGGGGGGGCAACGAACACCGGGGAGCTGTTTTTT,TRBV18,NA,TRBJ2-2,17,TRBD2
CASSLGGSNYGYTF,TGTGCCAGCAGTTTAGGGGGGTCCAACTATGGCTACACCTTC,TRBV28,NA,TRBJ1-2,14,NA
CASSLDLWSGGAKDTQYF,TGTGCCAGCAGCTTAGACCTCTGGAGCGGGGGGGCGAAAGATACGCAGTATTTT,TRBV13,NA,TRBJ2-3,18,TRBD2
CASSLEPGANVLTF,TGCGCCAGCAGCTTGGAACCTGGGGCCAACGTCCTGACTTTC,TRBV5-1,NA,TRBJ2-6,14,NA
CASQGQGVGQPQHF,TGCGCCAGCCAGGGACAGGGGGTAGGTCAGCCCCAGCATTTT,TRBV10-2,NA,TRBJ1-5,14,TRBD1
CASRPTGGEQYF,TGTGCCAGCAGACCCACAGGAGGGGAGCAGTACTTC,TRBV6-5,NA,TRBJ2-5,12,NA
CASSSKTGASNSPLHF,TGCGCCAGCAGCTCGAAGACAGGGGCCAGCAATTCACCCCTCCACTTT,TRBV5-1,NA,TRBJ1-6,16,TRBD1
CASRDGMLGYTF,TGTGCCAGCAGGGATGGCATGTTAGGCTACACCTTC,TRBV6-6,NA,TRBJ1-2,12,NA
CASSLSLRSGTPRTQYF,TGTGCCAGCAGTTTATCCCTCAGGTCGGGGACCCCGAGGACCCAGTACTTC,TRBV27,NA,TRBJ2-5,17,NA
CASSLSGSGAGRTQYF,TGTGCCAGCAGCTTGTCTGGTAGCGGGGCCGGGCGGACCCAGTACTTC,TRBV5-4,NA,TRBJ2-5,16,TRBD2
CASTPAGHTNTGELFF,TGCGCCAGCACCCCGGCCGGACATACGAACACCGGGGAGCTGTTTTTT,TRBV5-1,NA,TRBJ2-2,16,NA
CASSGTVANTGELFF,TGTGCCAGCAGTGGGACAGTCGCGAACACCGGGGAGCTGTTTTTT,TRBV6-1,NA,TRBJ2-2,15,NA
CASSSRASSYNEQFF,TGCGCCAGCAGCTCCCGGGCGAGCTCCTACAATGAGCAGTTCTTC,TRBV5-1,NA,TRBJ2-1,15,NA
CASSWRERVSPLHF,TGTGCCAGCAGTTGGCGGGAGAGAGTTTCACCCCTCCACTTT,TRBV27,NA,TRBJ1-6,14,NA
CASSVGGGITYEQYF,TGTGCCAGCAGCGTAGGGGGTGGGATAACCTACGAGCAGTACTTC,TRBV9,NA,TRBJ2-7,15,NA
CASSLTQGGEGYTF,TGCGCCAGCAGCTTGACCCAGGGAGGGGAAGGCTACACCTTC,TRBV5-1,NA,TRBJ1-2,14,NA
CASSEWTSGGNEQFF,TGCGCCAGCAGTGAGTGGACTAGCGGGGGAAATGAGCAGTTCTTC,TRBV10-2,NA,TRBJ2-1,15,TRBD2
CASSRRDGHEETQYF,TGTGCCAGCAGCCGTAGGGACGGACACGAAGAGACCCAGTACTTC,TRBV5-4,NA,TRBJ2-5,15,NA
CASSYIWDTKYEQYF,TGTGCCAGCAGTTATATCTGGGACACGAAGTACGAGCAGTACTTC,TRBV6-5,once,TRBJ2-7,15,NA
CASSLQGADDEQYF,TGTGCCAGTAGTCTACAGGGGGCCGACGACGAGCAGTACTTC,TRBV19,NA,TRBJ2-7,14,TRBD1
CASSLGGGPTDTQYF,TGTGCCAGCAGCTTGGGCGGGGGGCCCACAGATACGCAGTATTTT,TRBV7-2,NA,TRBJ2-3,15,TRBD2
CATLVSPDRGYGYTF,TGTGCCACCCTCGTGTCGCCGGACAGGGGCTATGGCTACACCTTC,TRBV28,few,TRBJ1-2,15,TRBD1
CASSARTVSDEAFF,TGTGCCAGCAGCGCTCGTACGGTTAGCGATGAAGCTTTCTTT,TRBV14,NA,TRBJ1-1,14,NA
CASSLIAGANTGELFF,TGTGCCAGTAGTCTTATAGCGGGGGCTAACACCGGGGAGCTGTTTTTT,TRBV19,NA,TRBJ2-2,16,TRBD2
CSVTLQGRSNQPQHF,TGCAGCGTGACACTACAGGGGCGTAGCAATCAGCCCCAGCATTTT,TRBV29-1,NA,TRBJ1-5,15,TRBD1
CASSSGTGRGSYNEQFF,TGTGCCAGCAGCTCCGGGACAGGGAGGGGATCCTACAATGAGCAGTTCTTC,TRBV25-1,few,TRBJ2-1,17,TRBD1
CASSTWGAGGWSNSPLHF,TGTGCCAGCAGCACCTGGGGTGCGGGCGGGTGGTCCAATTCACCCCTCCACTTT,TRBV7-9,NA,TRBJ1-6,18,NA
CASSPRQGTAGNTIYF,TGTGCCAGTAGTCCAAGACAGGGGACGGCTGGAAACACCATATATTTT,TRBV19,NA,TRBJ1-3,16,TRBD1
CASSVGGSMNTEAFF,TGTGCCAGCAGCGTTGGAGGGTCGATGAACACTGAAGCTTTCTTT,TRBV9,NA,TRBJ1-1,15,NA
CASSSTGGSTGELFF,TGCGCCAGCAGCAGTACAGGGGGCTCAACCGGGGAGCTGTTTTTT,TRBV5-1,NA,TRBJ2-2,15,TRBD1
CASSLNAGGGMNTEAFF,TGTGCCAGCAGCTTAAATGCGGGAGGGGGTATGAACACTGAAGCTTTCTTT,TRBV5-4,NA,TRBJ1-1,17,NA
CASTNRGDTDTQYF,TGCGCCAGCACGAACAGGGGAGACACAGATACGCAGTATTTT,TRBV5-1,NA,TRBJ2-3,14,TRBD1
CASSSQGFDGELFF,TGCGCCAGCAGCTCACAGGGATTTGACGGGGAGCTGTTTTTT,TRBV5-1,once,TRBJ2-2,14,NA
CASSISQGGLSRQPQHF,TGTGCCAGTAGTATTTCACAGGGGGGACTTAGCCGGCAGCCCCAGCATTTT,TRBV19,few,TRBJ1-5,17,TRBD1
CASSFAPGRRLHKYGYTF,TGTGCCAGCAGCTTCGCCCCGGGACGGCGTCTCCATAAGTATGGCTACACCTTC,TRBV5-6,NA,TRBJ1-2,18,NA
CASSLTGGLGPQHF,TGTGCCAGCAGCTTAACAGGGGGCTTGGGGCCCCAGCATTTT,TRBV7-9,few,TRBJ1-5,14,TRBD1
CASSYAGGVSTDTQYF,TGTGCCAGCAGCTACGCCGGGGGGGTTAGCACAGATACGCAGTATTTT,TRBV27,NA,TRBJ2-3,16,TRBD2